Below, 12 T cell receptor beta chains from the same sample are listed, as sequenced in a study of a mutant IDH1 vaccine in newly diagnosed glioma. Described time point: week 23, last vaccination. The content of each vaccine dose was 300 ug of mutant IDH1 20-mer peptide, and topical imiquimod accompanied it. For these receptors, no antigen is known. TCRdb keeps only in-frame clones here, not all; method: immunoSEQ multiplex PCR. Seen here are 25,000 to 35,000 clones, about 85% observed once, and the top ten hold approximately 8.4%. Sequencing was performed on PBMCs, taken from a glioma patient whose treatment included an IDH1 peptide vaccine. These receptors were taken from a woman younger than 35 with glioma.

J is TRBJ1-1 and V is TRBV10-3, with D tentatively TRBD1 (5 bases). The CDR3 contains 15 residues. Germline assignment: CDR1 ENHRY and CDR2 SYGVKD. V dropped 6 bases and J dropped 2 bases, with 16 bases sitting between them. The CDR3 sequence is CAISLSDSPNTEAFF. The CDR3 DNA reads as TGTGCCATCAGCTTATCCGACAGTCCAAACACTGAAGCTTTCTTT.

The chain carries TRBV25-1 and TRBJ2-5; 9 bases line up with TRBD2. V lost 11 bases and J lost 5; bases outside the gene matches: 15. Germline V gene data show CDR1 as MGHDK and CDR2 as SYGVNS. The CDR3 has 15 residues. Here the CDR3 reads CAGRMYSGSRETQYF. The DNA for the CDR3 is TGTGCCGGAAGGATGTATAGCGGGAGTCGGGAGACCCAGTACTTC.

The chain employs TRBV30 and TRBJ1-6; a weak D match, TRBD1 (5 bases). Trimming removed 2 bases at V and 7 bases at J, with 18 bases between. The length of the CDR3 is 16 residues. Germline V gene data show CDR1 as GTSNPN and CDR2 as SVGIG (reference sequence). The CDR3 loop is CAWSSTRDLQNSPLHF. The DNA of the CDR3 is TGTGCCTGGAGTTCAACCCGGGACTTACAGAATTCACCCCTCCACTTT.

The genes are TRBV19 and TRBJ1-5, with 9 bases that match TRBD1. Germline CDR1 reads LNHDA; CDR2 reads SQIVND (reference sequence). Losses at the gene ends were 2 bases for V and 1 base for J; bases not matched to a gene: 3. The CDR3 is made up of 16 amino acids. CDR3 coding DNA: TGTGCCAGTAGTATATGGGACAGGGAAAGCAATCAGCCCCAGCATTTT. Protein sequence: CASSIWDRESNQPQHF.

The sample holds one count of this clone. CDR3 nucleotides: TGTGCCAGCAGTTCCAATCGAGGGGTCTATGGCTACACCTTC. Protein product: CASSSNRGVYGYTF. This chain uses TRBV6-5 with TRBJ1-2; D may be TRBD1 (5 bases). The length of the CDR3 is 14 residues. CDR1 is MNHEY and CDR2 is SVGAGI in the germline V gene. The ends were cut back, 4 bases at V and 4 bases at J, with 13 bases in the middle.

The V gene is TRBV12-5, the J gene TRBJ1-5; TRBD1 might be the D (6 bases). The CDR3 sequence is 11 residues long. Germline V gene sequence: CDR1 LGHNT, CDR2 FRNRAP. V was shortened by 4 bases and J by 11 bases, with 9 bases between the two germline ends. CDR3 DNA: TGTGCTAGTGGTTCCCACAGGGCCCAGCATTTT. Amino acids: CASGSHRAQHF. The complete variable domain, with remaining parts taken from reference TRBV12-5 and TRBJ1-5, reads DARVTQTPRHKVTEMGQEVTMRCQPILGHNTVFWYRQTMMQGLELLAYFRNRAPLDDSGMPKDRFSAEMPDATLATLKIQPSEPRDSAVYFCASGSHRAQHFGDGTRLSIL.

This CDR3 reads CASRDTTTGYQPQHF. CDR3 DNA sequence: TGTGCCAGCAGAGATACCACCACAGGGTATCAGCCCCAGCATTTT. The chain carries TRBV2 and TRBJ1-5; TRBD1 might be the D (6 bases). V was trimmed by 6 bases and J by 5 bases, leaving 17 bases between them. The CDR3 spans 15 residues. CDR1 is SNHLY, CDR2 FYNNEI, per germline.

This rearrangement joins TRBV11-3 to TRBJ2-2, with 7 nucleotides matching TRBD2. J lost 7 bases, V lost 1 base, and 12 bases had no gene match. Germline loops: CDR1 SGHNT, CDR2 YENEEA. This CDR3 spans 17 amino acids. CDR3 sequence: CASSLGGAGGGLGELFF. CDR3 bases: TGTGCCAGCAGCTTAGGTGGGGCCGGCGGGGGACTCGGGGAGCTGTTTTTT.

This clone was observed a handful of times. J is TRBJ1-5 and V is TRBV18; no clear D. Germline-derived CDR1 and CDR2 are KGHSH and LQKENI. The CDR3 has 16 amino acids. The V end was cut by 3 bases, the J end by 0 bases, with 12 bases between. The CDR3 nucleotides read TGTGCCAGCTCACCCACCCCGTCACATAGCAATCAGCCCCAGCATTTT. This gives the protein CASSPTPSHSNQPQHF.

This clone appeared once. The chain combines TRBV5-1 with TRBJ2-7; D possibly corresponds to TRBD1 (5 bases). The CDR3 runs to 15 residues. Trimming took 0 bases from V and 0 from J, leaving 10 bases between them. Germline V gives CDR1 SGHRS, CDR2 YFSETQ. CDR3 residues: CASSLVPDISYEQYF. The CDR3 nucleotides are TGCGCCAGCAGCTTGGTACCGGACATCTCCTACGAGCAGTACTTC.

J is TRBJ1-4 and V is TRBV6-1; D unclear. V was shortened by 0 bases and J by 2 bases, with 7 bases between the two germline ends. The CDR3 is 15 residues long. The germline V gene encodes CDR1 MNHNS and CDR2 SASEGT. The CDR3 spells CASSEAPVTNEKLFF. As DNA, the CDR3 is TGTGCCAGCAGTGAAGCGCCCGTGACTAATGAAAAACTGTTTTTT.

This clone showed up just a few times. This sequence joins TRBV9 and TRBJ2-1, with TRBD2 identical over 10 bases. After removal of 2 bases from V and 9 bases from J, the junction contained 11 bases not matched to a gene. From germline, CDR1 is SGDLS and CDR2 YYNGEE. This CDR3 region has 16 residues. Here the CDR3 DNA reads TGTGCCAGCAGCGTGATTTCTAGCGGGAGCTTGGGTGAGCAGTTCTTC. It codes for CASSVISSGSLGEQFF.